This T cell receptor (beta chain) was captured in a study of a mutant IDH1 vaccine in newly diagnosed glioma. TCRdb's table, derived via immunoSEQ multiplex PCR, lists solely in-frame clones and lacks some. The table has some 61,000 clones, more than 70% seen once. The time point here: week 35, safety follow-up. Topical imiquimod was applied with each vaccine dose, which held 300 ug of mutant IDH1 20-mer peptide. As concerns this clone: Antigen specificity is unknown.

The sequence came from a young man with glioma. The sequences come from PBMCs, collected from a glioma patient whose treatment included an IDH1 peptide vaccine.

The CDR3 is CATSRETGIATGELFF. Here the CDR3 DNA reads TGTGCCACCAGCAGAGAGACAGGGATAGCCACCGGGGAGCTGTTTTTT. The V and J genes are TRBV15 and TRBJ2-2; 7 positions match TRBD1. The CDR3 loop spans 16 amino acids. Germline V gene lookup returns CDR1 LNHNV and CDR2 YYDKDF (reference sequence). After removal of 0 bases from V and 4 bases from J, the junction contained 5 bases not matched to a gene.